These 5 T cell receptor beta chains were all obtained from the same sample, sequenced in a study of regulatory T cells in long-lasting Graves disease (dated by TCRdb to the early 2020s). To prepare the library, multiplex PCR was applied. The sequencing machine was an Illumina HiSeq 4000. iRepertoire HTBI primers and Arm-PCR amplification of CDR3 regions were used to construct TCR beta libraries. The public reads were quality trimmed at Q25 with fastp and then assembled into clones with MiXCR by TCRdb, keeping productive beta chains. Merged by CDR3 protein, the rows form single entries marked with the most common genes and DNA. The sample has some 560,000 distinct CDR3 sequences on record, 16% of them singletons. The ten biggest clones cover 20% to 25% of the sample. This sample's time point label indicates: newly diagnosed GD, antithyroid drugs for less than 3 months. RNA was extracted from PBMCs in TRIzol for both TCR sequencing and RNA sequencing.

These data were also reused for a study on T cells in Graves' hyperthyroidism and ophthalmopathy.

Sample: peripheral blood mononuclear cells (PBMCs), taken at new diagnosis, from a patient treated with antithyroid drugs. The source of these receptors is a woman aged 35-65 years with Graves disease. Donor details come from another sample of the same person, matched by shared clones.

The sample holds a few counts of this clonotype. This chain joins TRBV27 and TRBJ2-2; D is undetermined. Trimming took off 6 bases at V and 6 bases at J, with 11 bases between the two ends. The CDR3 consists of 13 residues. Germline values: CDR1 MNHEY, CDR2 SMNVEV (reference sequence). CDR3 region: CASRKNSAGELFF. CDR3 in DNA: TGTGCCAGCAGAAAAAACTCCGCCGGGGAGCTGTTTTTT.

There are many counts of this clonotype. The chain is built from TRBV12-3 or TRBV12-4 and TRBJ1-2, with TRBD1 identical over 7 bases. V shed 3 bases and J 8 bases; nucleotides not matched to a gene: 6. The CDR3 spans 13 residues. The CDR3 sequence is CASSFFQGEGYTF. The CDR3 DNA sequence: TGTGCCAGCAGTTTTTTTCAGGGGGAAGGCTACACCTTC.

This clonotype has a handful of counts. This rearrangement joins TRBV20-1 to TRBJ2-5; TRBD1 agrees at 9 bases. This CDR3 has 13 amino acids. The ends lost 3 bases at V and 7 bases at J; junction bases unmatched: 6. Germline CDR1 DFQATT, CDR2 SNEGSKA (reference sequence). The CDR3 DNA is TGCAGTGCTAGTCGGGACAGGGAGGTGACCCAGTACTTC. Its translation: CSASRDREVTQYF.

CDR3 coding DNA: TGCAGTGCCGTATCTCTCAGGGATTCCTACGAGCAGTACTTC. Translating gives CSAVSLRDSYEQYF. This chain links TRBV20-1 with TRBJ2-7; D perhaps matches TRBD1 (5 bases). Trimming stripped 6 bases from V and 1 base from J, with 16 bases between. The germline gives CDR1 DFQATT, CDR2 SNEGSKA (reference sequence). This CDR3 comprises 14 residues.

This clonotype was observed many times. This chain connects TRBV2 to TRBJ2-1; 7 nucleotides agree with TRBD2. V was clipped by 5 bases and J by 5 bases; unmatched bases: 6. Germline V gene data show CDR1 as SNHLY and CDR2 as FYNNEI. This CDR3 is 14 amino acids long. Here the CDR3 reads CASSLSGVHNEQFF. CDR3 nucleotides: TGTGCCAGCAGTTTGAGCGGGGTTCACAATGAGCAGTTCTTC.